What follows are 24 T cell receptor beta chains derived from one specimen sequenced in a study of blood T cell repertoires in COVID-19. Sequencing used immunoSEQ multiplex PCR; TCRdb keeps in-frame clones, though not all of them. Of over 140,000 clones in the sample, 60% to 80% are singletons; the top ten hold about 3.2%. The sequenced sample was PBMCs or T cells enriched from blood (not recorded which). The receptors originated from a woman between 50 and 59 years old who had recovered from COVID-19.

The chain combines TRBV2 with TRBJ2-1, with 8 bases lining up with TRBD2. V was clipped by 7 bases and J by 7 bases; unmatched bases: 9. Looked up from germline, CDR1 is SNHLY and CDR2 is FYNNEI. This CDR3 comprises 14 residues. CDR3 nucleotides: TGTGCCAGCACCCGAAGCGGGGGTCGGAATGAGCAGTTCTTC. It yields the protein CASTRSGGRNEQFF.

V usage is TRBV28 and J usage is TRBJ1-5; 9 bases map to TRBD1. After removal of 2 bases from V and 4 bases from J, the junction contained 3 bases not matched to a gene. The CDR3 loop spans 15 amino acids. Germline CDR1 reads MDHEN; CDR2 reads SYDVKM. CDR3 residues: CASSLGDRENQPQHF. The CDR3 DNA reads TGTGCCAGCAGTTTAGGGGACAGGGAGAATCAGCCCCAGCATTTT.

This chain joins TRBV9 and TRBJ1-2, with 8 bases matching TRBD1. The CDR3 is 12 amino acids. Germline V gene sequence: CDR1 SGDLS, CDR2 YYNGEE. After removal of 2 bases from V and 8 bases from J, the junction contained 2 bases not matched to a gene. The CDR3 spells CASSVTGEGYTF. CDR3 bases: TGTGCCAGCAGCGTGACAGGGGAGGGCTACACCTTC.

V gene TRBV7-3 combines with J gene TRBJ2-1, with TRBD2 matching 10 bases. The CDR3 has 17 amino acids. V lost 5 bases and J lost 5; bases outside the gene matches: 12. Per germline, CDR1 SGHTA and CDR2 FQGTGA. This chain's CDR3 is CASSPRSGRAFHNEQFF. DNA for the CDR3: TGTGCCAGCAGCCCTAGAAGCGGGAGGGCCTTCCACAATGAGCAGTTCTTC. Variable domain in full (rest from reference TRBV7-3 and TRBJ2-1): GAGVSQTPSNKVTEKGKYVELRCDPISGHTALYWYRQSLGQGPEFLIYFQGTGAADDSGLPNDRFFAVRPEGSVSTLKIQRTERGDSAVYLCASSPRSGRAFHNEQFFGPGTRLTVL.

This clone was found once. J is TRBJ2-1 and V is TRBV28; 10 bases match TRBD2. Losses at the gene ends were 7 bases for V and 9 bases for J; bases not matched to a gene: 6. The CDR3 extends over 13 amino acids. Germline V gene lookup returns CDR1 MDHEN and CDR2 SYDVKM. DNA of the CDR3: TGTGCCAGCACCAGCGGGAGGGCCGTTGAGCAGTTCTTC. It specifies CASTSGRAVEQFF.

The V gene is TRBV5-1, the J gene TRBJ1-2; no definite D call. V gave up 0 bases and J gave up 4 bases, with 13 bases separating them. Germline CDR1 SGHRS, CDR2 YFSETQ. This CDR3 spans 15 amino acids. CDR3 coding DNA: TGCGCCAGCAGCTTGGAGACGAACCGACTCTATGGCTACACCTTC. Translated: CASSLETNRLYGYTF.

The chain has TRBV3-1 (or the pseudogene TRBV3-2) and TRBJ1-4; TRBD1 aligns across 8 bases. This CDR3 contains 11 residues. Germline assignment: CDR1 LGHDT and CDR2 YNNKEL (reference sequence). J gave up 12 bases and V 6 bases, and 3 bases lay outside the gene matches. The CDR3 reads CASRMTGELFF. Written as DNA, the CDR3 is TGTGCCAGCAGGATGACAGGGGAACTGTTTTTT.

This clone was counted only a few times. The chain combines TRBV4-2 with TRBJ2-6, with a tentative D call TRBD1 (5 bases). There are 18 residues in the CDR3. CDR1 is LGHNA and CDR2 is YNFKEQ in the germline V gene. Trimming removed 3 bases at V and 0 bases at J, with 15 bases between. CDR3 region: CASSHVLQANSGANVLTF. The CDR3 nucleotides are TGTGCCAGCAGCCACGTCTTACAGGCTAACTCTGGGGCCAACGTCCTGACTTTC.

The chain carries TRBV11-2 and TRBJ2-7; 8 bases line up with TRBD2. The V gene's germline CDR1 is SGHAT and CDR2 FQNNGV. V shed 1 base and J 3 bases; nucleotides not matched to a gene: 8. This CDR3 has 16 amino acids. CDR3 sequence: CASSLGPITSGYEQYF. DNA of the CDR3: TGTGCCAGCAGCTTAGGCCCCATTACTAGCGGCTACGAGCAGTACTTC.

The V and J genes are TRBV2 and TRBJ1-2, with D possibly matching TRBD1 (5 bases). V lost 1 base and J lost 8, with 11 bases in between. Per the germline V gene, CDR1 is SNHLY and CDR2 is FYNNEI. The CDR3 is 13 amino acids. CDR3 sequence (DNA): TGTGCCAGCAGTGAAGATGGGGCTGAGGGCTACACCTTC. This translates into CASSEDGAEGYTF. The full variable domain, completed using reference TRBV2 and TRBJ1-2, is EPEVTQTPSHQVTQMGQEVILRCVPISNHLYFYWYRQILGQKVEFLVSFYNNEISEKSEIFDDQFSVERPDGSNFTLKIRSTKLEDSAMYFCASSEDGAEGYTFGSGTRLTVV.

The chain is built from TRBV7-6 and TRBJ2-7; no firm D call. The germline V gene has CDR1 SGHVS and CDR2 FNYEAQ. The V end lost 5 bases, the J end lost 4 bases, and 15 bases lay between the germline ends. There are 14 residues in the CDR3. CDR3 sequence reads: CASSNYLGPYEQYF. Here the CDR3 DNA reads TGTGCCAGCAGCAACTACCTGGGTCCTTACGAGCAGTACTTC.

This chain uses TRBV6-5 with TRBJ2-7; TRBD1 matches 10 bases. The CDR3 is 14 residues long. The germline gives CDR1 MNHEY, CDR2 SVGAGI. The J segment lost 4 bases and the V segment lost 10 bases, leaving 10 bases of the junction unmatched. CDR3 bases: TGTGCCACTAGCCGGGACAGGGGTTTGTACGAGCAGTACTTC. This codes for CATSRDRGLYEQYF.

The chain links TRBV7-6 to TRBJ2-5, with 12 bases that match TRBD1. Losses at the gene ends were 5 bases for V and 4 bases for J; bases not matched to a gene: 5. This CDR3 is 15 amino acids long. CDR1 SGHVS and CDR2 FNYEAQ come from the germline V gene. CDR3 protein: CASSNRDRGRETQYF. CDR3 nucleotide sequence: TGTGCCAGCAGCAACCGGGACAGGGGGCGAGAGACCCAGTACTTC. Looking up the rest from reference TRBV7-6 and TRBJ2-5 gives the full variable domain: GAGVSQSPRYKVTKRGQDVALRCDPISGHVSLYWYRQALGQGPEFLTYFNYEAQQDKSGLPNDRFSAERPEGSISTLTIQRTEQRDSAMYRCASSNRDRGRETQYFGPGTRLLVL.

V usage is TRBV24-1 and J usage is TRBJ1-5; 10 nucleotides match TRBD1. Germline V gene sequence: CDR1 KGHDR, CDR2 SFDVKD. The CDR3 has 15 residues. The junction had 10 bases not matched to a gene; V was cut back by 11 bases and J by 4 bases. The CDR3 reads CAINPGTGDNQPQHF. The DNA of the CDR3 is TGTGCCATCAACCCCGGGACAGGGGATAATCAGCCCCAGCATTTT.

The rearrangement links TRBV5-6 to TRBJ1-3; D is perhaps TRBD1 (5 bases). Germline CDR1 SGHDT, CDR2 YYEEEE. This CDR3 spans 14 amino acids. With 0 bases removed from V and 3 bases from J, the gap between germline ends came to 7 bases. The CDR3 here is CASSLEGLGNTIYF. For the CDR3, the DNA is TGTGCCAGCAGCTTGGAGGGGCTTGGAAACACCATATATTTT. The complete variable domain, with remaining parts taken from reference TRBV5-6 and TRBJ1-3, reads DAGVTQSPTHLIKTRGQQVTLRCSPKSGHDTVSWYQQALGQGPQFIFQYYEEEERQRGNFPDRFSGHQFPNYSSELNVNALLLGDSALYLCASSLEGLGNTIYFGEGSWLTVV.

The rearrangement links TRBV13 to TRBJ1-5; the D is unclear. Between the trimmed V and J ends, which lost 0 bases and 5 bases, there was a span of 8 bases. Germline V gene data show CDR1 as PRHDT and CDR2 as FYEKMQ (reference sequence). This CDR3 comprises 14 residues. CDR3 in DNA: TGTGCCAGCAGCTTAGGTTACGGGGATCAGCCCCAGCATTTT. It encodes CASSLGYGDQPQHF.

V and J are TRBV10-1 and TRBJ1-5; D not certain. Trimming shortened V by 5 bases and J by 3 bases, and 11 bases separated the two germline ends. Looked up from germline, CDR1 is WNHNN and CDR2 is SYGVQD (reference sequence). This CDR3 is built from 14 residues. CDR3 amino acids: CASSNGSPNQPQHF. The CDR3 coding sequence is TGCGCCAGCAGTAACGGGAGCCCCAATCAGCCCCAGCATTTT.

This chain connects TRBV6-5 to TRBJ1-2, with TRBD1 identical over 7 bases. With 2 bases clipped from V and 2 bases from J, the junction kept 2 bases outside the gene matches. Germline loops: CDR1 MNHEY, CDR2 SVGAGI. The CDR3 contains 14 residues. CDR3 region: CASSYGTANYGYTF. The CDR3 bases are TGTGCCAGCAGTTACGGGACAGCGAACTATGGCTACACCTTC.

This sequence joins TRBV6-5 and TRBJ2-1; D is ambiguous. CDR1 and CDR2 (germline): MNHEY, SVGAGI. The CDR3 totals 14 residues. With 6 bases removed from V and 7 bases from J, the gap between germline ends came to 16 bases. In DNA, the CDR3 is TGTGCCAGCAGCGCCCGCGCCCCTCGAAATGAGCAGTTCTTC. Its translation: CASSARAPRNEQFF.

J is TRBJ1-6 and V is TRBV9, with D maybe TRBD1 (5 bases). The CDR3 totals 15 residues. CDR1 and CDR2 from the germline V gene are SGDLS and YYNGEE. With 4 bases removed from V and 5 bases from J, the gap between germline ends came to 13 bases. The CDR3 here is CASSPLAGDNSPLHF. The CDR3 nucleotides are TGTGCCAGCAGCCCCCTGGCGGGGGATAATTCACCCCTCCACTTT.

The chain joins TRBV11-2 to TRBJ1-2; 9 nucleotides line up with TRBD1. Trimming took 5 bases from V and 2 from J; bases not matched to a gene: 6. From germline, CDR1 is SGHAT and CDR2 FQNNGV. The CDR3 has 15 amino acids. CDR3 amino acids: CASSHGDRGNYGYTF. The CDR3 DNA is TGTGCCAGCAGCCATGGAGACAGGGGGAACTATGGCTACACCTTC. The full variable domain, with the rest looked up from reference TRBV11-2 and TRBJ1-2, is EAGVAQSPRYKIIEKRQSVAFWCNPISGHATLYWYQQILGQGPKLLIQFQNNGVVDDSQLPKDRFSAERLKGVDSTLKIQPAKLEDSAVYLCASSHGDRGNYGYTFGSGTRLTVV.

The CDR3 sequence is CATRRGAYTEAFF. The CDR3 nucleotides read TGTGCCACCCGGCGGGGGGCGTACACTGAAGCTTTCTTT. The rearrangement uses TRBV27 and TRBJ1-1; weak D call: TRBD1 (6 bases). V lost 10 bases to trimming and J lost 3 bases, with 15 bases between them. The CDR3 is 13 amino acids. Germline loops: CDR1 MNHEY, CDR2 SMNVEV (reference sequence).

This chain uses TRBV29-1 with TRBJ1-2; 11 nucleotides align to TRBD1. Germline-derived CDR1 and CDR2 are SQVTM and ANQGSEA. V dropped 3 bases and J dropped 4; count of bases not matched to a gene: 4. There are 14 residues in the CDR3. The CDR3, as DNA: TGCAGCGTTGATCGGACAGGGGGCCTCTATGGCTACACCTTC. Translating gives CSVDRTGGLYGYTF. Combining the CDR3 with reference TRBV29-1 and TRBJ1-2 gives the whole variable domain SAVISQKPSRDICQRGTSLTIQCQVDSQVTMMFWYRQQPGQSLTLIATANQGSEATYESGFVIDKFPISRPNLTFSTLTVSNMSPEDSSIYLCSVDRTGGLYGYTFGSGTRLTVV.

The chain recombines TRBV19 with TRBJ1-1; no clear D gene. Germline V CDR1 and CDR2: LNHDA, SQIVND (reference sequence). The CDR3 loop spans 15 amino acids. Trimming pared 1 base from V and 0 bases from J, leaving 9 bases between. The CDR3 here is CASSIGHSMNTEAFF. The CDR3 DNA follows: TGTGCCAGTAGTATAGGCCATTCTATGAACACTGAAGCTTTCTTT.